The present entry profiles one T cell receptor (beta chain) with its context. Its antigen is currently unknown. The table came from immunoSEQ multiplex PCR; TCRdb's copy has only in-frame clones and leaves some out. The repertoire holds approximately 160,000 clones, with about 89% as singletons. This sample stems from a study of cytomegalovirus exposure and HLA in healthy donors. For the study at large: A later analysis reported the same platform for the 90 to 150 validation repertoires and the roughly 700 first-cohort repertoires. Findings of the study overall: According to the study, about 180 TCR beta chains were cytomegalovirus-associated.

Between the trimmed V and J ends, which lost 5 bases and 4 bases, there was a span of 5 bases. Germline V CDR1 and CDR2: LNHDA, SQIVND (reference sequence). The CDR3 has 11 residues. This TCR derives from a young woman in good health and CMV-seropositive. The sample taken for sequencing was PBMCs. This chain uses TRBV19 with TRBJ1-2, with D hard to call. This CDR3 is CASSPSYGYTF. In nucleotides, the CDR3 is TGTGCCAGTAGTCCCAGCTATGGCTACACCTTC.